This entry lists 15 T cell receptor beta chains sequenced from one sample in a study of blood T cell repertoires in COVID-19. Libraries were prepared by immunoSEQ multiplex PCR; TCRdb keeps only in-frame clonotypes and omits some of them. This table has 250,000 to 350,000 clones, around 89% appearing once. The sequenced sample consisted of peripheral blood. These receptors all come from a woman in her sixties with acute or convalescent COVID-19.

The genes are TRBV27 and TRBJ2-7; a weak D match, TRBD1 (6 bases). Trimming cost V 6 bases and J 6 bases, with 21 bases left between them. The CDR3 is made up of 15 amino acids. Germline CDR1 is MNHEY and CDR2 is SMNVEV (reference sequence). The CDR3 DNA reads TGTGCCAGCAGCTCCCGAACCACAGGGTTGGGCGAGCAGTACTTC. It yields the protein CASSSRTTGLGEQYF.

The V and J genes are TRBV19 and TRBJ1-2; 8 nucleotides match TRBD1. The V gene end was trimmed by 5 bases and the J gene end by 0 bases; junction bases not matched to a gene: 5. The V gene's germline CDR1 is LNHDA and CDR2 SQIVND (reference sequence). The CDR3 is made up of 15 amino acids. CDR3 amino acids: CASSPGQVSNYGYTF. In DNA form, the CDR3 reads TGTGCCAGTAGTCCGGGACAGGTCTCTAACTATGGCTACACCTTC.

The V and J genes are TRBV4-1 and TRBJ1-5, with D possibly being TRBD1 (5 bases). V lost 2 bases, J lost 3 bases, and 17 bases lay in between. The germline CDR1 and CDR2 sequences are MGHRA and YSYEKL. The CDR3 loop spans 17 amino acids. CDR3 amino acids: CASSQSEAGPYNQPQHF. CDR3 sequence (DNA): TGCGCCAGCAGCCAATCCGAAGCGGGACCCTACAATCAGCCCCAGCATTTT.

CDR3 region: CASSLATWSSTNEKLFF. The CDR3 nucleotides are TGTGCCAGCAGCTTGGCGACCTGGAGCTCAACTAATGAAAAACTGTTTTTT. V gene TRBV7-2 combines with J gene TRBJ1-4; D call uncertain. This CDR3 region has 17 residues. V lost 3 bases to trimming and J lost 0 bases, with 14 bases between them. Germline V lookup: CDR1 SGHTA, CDR2 FQGNSA.

The chain recombines TRBV7-2 with TRBJ1-1, with 7 bases lining up with TRBD1. CDR1 and CDR2 (germline): SGHTA, FQGNSA. The CDR3 consists of 13 residues. The V and J ends lost 5 bases and 5 bases, in that order; junction bases with no gene match: 5. The CDR3 DNA sequence: TGTGCCAGCAGCACGCGACAGGGAACTGAAGCTTTCTTT. Its translation is CASSTRQGTEAFF.

There are a few counts of this clone. The chain is built from TRBV4-2 and TRBJ2-7, with 9 bases fitting TRBD1. Germline V CDR1 and CDR2: LGHNA, YNFKEQ. V gave up 3 bases and J gave up 2 bases; unmatched junction bases: 11. CDR3 length: 17 residues. This CDR3 reads CASSQGTGTGIPYEQYF. The CDR3 DNA reads as TGTGCCAGCAGCCAGGGGACCGGGACAGGGATCCCCTACGAGCAGTACTTC.

The J gene is TRBJ2-2, the V gene TRBV3-1 (or the pseudogene TRBV3-2), with 16 bases aligning to TRBD2. With 4 bases clipped from V and 2 bases from J, the junction kept 4 bases outside the gene matches. Per the germline V gene, CDR1 is LGHDT and CDR2 is YNNKEL (reference sequence). This CDR3 contains 18 residues. This CDR3 is CASSRGLAGGPNTGELFF. The DNA for the CDR3 is TGTGCCAGCAGCCGGGGACTAGCGGGAGGGCCAAACACCGGGGAGCTGTTTTTT.

The V and J genes are TRBV29-1 and TRBJ1-3; 10 nucleotides agree with TRBD1. The CDR3 loop spans 14 amino acids. The germline CDR1 and CDR2 sequences are SQVTM and ANQGSEA. The J segment lost 4 bases and the V segment lost 7 bases, leaving 7 bases of the junction unmatched. CDR3 sequence reads: CSARQGASGNTIYF. The CDR3, as DNA: TGCAGCGCCAGACAGGGGGCCTCGGGAAACACCATATATTTT.

J is TRBJ1-2 and V is TRBV27; 10 nucleotides agree with TRBD1. Germline V lookup: CDR1 MNHEY, CDR2 SMNVEV (reference sequence). This CDR3 contains 17 residues. J was trimmed by 1 base and V by 6 bases; bases with no gene match: 11. The CDR3 DNA reads TGTGCCAGCAGAGCGGGACAGGGGTCCTCCCTTAACTATGGCTACACCTTC. Encoded protein: CASRAGQGSSLNYGYTF.

The genes are TRBV6-5 and TRBJ1-1, with 7 bases matching TRBD1. Per germline, CDR1 MNHEY and CDR2 SVGAGI. After removal of 4 bases from V and 1 base from J, the junction contained 6 bases not matched to a gene. This CDR3 has 15 amino acids. The DNA for the CDR3 is TGTGCCAGCAGTTTTAACAGGGGAAGGAACACTGAAGCTTTCTTT. It encodes CASSFNRGRNTEAFF.

V and J are TRBV11-2 and TRBJ2-7, with a possible D match to TRBD1 (5 bases). The CDR3 runs to 14 residues. V dropped 5 bases and J dropped 6 bases, with 17 bases sitting between them. Germline assignment: CDR1 SGHAT and CDR2 FQNNGV. Written as DNA, the CDR3 is TGTGCCAGCAGCCCGGCCGTGACAGTAGCCGAGCAGTACTTC. Translation gives CASSPAVTVAEQYF.

As regards this clone: Other nucleotide sequences from this sample produce the same CDR3. The chain has TRBV27 and TRBJ1-2; 8 nucleotides align to TRBD1. V lost 0 bases to trimming and J lost 8 bases; unmatched junction nucleotides: 2. Germline V gene lookup returns CDR1 MNHEY and CDR2 SMNVEV (reference sequence). The CDR3 consists of 13 residues. CDR3 in amino acids: CASSLSTGDGYTF. In nucleotides, the CDR3 is TGTGCCAGCAGTTTATCGACAGGGGACGGCTACACCTTC.

The V gene is TRBV6-2 or TRBV6-3, the J gene TRBJ2-1; perhaps TRBD2 as D (6 bases). Deletions cut 2 bases from V and 9 bases from J, with 17 bases between. The CDR3 loop spans 15 amino acids. CDR1 and CDR2 (germline): MNHEY, SVGEGT. The CDR3 loop is CASSYRGGGVGEQFF. CDR3 DNA: TGTGCCAGCAGTTACCGGGGCGGAGGGGTTGGTGAGCAGTTCTTC.

V gene TRBV4-2 combines with J gene TRBJ2-1; 13 bases align to TRBD2. The CDR3 contains 17 residues. With 4 bases clipped from V and 7 bases from J, the junction kept 10 bases outside the gene matches. CDR1 and CDR2 (germline): LGHNA, YNFKEQ. CDR3: CASSPRTSGGFANEQFF. The CDR3 DNA sequence: TGTGCCAGCAGCCCGAGGACTAGCGGGGGTTTTGCGAATGAGCAGTTCTTC.

J is TRBJ2-2 and V is TRBV7-8; 11 bases agree with TRBD2. Germline assignment: CDR1 SGHVS and CDR2 FQNEAQ. J was trimmed by 8 bases and V by 8 bases; bases with no gene match: 4. CDR3 size: 13 residues. The CDR3 reads CASRLAGGGELFF. The CDR3 DNA follows: TGTGCCAGCCGGCTAGCGGGAGGAGGGGAGCTGTTTTTT.